This TCR beta chain derives from a study of blood T cell repertoires in COVID-19. Study overall: The United States, Italy and Spain supplied acute and convalescent COVID-19 samples. In each case, the material was cDNA or gDNA derived from T cells, B-cell-depleted T cells, or PBMCs.

TCRdb's table, derived via immunoSEQ multiplex PCR, lists solely in-frame clones and lacks some. The sample contains some 62,000 clones, 75% to 90% of which appear only once. The specimen sequenced was peripheral blood. The sequence was obtained from a woman aged 55-69 years with COVID-19, enrolled during active disease.

The CDR3 DNA is TGTGCCAGCAGCAAGACAGGGCTCTACGAGCAGTACTTC. It encodes CASSKTGLYEQYF. This rearrangement joins TRBV7-2 to TRBJ2-7; 7 bases line up with TRBD1. In germline, CDR1 is SGHTA, CDR2 FQGNSA. Trimming removed 5 bases from V and 3 bases from J; junction bases left unmatched: 4. The CDR3 is made up of 13 amino acids.